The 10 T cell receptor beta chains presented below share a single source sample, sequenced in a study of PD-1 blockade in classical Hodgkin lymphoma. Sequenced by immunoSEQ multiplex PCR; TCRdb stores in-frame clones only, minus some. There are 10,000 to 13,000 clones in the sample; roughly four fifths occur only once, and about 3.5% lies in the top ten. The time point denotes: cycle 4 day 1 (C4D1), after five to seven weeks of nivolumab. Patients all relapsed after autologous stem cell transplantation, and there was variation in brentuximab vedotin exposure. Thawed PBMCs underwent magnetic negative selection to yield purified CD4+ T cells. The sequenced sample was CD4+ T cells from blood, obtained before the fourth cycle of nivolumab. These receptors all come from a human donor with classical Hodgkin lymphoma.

CDR3 residues: CASSFGPGLAGGAGANVLTF. CDR3 DNA: TGTGCCAGCAGCTTCGGCCCCGGACTAGCGGGAGGAGCTGGGGCCAACGTCCTGACTTTC. This chain uses TRBV7-3 with TRBJ2-6, with 14 bases fitting TRBD2. This CDR3 contains 20 residues. Germline V CDR1 and CDR2: SGHTA, FQGTGA. J gave up 2 bases and V 3 bases, and 9 bases lay outside the gene matches.

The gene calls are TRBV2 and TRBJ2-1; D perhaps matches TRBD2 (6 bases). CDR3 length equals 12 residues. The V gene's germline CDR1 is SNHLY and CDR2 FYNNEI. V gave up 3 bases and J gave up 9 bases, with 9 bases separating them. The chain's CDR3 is CASSEGGTEQFF. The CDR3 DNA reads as TGTGCCAGCAGTGAGGGCGGGACTGAGCAGTTCTTC.

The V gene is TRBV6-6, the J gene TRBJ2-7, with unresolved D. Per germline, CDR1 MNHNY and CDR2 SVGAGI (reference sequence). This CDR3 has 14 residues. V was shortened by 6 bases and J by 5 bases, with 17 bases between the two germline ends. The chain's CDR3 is CASSRWGLSNEQYF. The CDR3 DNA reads TGTGCCAGCAGCCGATGGGGTCTTTCCAACGAGCAGTACTTC.

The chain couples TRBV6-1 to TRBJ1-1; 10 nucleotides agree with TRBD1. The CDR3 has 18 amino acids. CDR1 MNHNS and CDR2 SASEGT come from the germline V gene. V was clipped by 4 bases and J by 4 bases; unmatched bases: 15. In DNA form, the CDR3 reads TGTGCCAGCAGTGCCCAGCCGGGACAGGGGCTCGGTGGCACTGAAGCTTTCTTT. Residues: CASSAQPGQGLGGTEAFF.

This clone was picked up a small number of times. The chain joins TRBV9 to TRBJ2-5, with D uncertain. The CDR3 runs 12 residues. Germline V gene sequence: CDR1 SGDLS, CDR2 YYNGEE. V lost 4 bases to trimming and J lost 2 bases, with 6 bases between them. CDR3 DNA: TGTGCCAGCAGCACCATACAAGAGACCCAGTACTTC. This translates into CASSTIQETQYF.

CDR3 bases: TGTGCCAGCAGCCTAAGGGGAGGCCTATCCTACGAGCAGTACTTC. Amino acids: CASSLRGGLSYEQYF. This chain uses TRBV11-2 with TRBJ2-7; a possible D gene is TRBD2 (6 bases). V lost 5 bases, J lost 1 base, and 15 bases lay in between. Germline lookup yields CDR1 SGHAT and CDR2 FQNNGV. The CDR3 totals 15 residues.

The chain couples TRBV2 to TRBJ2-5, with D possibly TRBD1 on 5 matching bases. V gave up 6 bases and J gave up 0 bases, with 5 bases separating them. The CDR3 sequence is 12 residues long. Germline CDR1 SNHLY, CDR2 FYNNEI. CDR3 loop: CASRTDQETQYF. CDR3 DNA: TGTGCCAGCAGGACAGACCAAGAGACCCAGTACTTC.

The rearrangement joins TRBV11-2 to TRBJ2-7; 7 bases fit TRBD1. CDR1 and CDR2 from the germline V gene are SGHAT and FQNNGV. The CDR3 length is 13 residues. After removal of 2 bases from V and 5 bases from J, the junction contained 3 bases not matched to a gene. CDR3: CASSLLDRDEQYF. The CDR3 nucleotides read TGTGCCAGCAGCTTACTCGACAGGGACGAGCAGTACTTC.

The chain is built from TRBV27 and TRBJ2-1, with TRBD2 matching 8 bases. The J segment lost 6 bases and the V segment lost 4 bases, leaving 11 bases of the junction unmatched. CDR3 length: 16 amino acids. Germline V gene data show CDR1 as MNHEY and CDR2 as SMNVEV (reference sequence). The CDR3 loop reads CASSSAGSGRGNEQFF. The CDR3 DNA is TGTGCCAGCAGTTCCGCCGGCAGCGGGAGAGGCAATGAGCAGTTCTTC.

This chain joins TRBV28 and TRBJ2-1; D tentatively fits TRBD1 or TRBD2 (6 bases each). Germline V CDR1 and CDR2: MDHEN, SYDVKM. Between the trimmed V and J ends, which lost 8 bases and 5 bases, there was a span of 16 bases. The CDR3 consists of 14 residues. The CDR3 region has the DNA TGTGCCAGCCGTTCATGGGGGGACAACAATGAGCAGTTCTTC. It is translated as CASRSWGDNNEQFF.